Listed below are T cell receptor beta chains from one sample, sequenced in a study of T cells in Graves' hyperthyroidism and ophthalmopathy. TCRdb re-analysed the multiplex PCR reads in MiXCR, keeping a single row per CDR3 protein. The table shows some 510,000 distinct CDR3 sequences, with less than 25% occurring only once. Sequencing was done on a sample of blood. These receptors were obtained from a man between 18 and 29 years old with Graves' hyperthyroidism. CDR3s include the opening cysteine and the closing phenylalanine or tryptophan.

v_call: TRBV5-1
j_call: TRBJ2-7
cdr3_aa: CASSENRRDRGSEEQYF

v_call: TRBV6-1
j_call: TRBJ2-2
cdr3_aa: CASSRGAGGGELFF

v_call: TRBV12-5
j_call: TRBJ2-2
cdr3_aa: CASGLVGELFF

v_call: TRBV12-3/TRBV12-4
j_call: TRBJ1-1
cdr3_aa: CASSPDSRTVNTEAFF

v_call: TRBV12-3/TRBV12-4
j_call: TRBJ1-1
cdr3_aa: CASSPKNGLNTEAFF

v_call: TRBV5-1
j_call: TRBJ2-7
cdr3_aa: CASSLGPGLAGASYEQYF

v_call: TRBV15
j_call: TRBJ1-2
cdr3_aa: CATSSIKRDTNYGYTF

v_call: TRBV19
j_call: TRBJ1-2
cdr3_aa: CASSQLGVYGYTF

v_call: TRBV20-1
j_call: TRBJ2-5
cdr3_aa: CSAGGGQGETQYF

v_call: TRBV6-2/TRBV6-3
j_call: TRBJ2-7
cdr3_aa: CASSYDVAVMSYEQYF

v_call: TRBV3-1
j_call: TRBJ1-1
cdr3_aa: CASSQDPSSTEAFF

v_call: TRBV6-1
j_call: TRBJ1-2
cdr3_aa: CASNRAAGYGYTF

v_call: TRBV10-3
j_call: TRBJ1-2
cdr3_aa: CAISGGGDRETTDGYTF

v_call: TRBV12-3/TRBV12-4
j_call: TRBJ1-2
cdr3_aa: CASTRDRAGGYGYTF

v_call: TRBV12-3/TRBV12-4
j_call: TRBJ2-5
cdr3_aa: CASGGDYPNSGGETQYF

v_call: TRBV6-2/TRBV6-3
j_call: TRBJ1-2
cdr3_aa: CASRDRGFDGYTF

v_call: TRBV12-3/TRBV12-4
j_call: TRBJ1-1
cdr3_aa: CASSEVRTNTEAFF

v_call: TRBV6-2/TRBV6-3
j_call: TRBJ2-5
cdr3_aa: CASSNPPPDAETQYF

v_call: TRBV6-1
j_call: TRBJ2-5
cdr3_aa: CASSEIVQETQYF

v_call: TRBV6-6
j_call: TRBJ1-1
cdr3_aa: CASSYSMSRAGNTEAFF

v_call: TRBV7-2
j_call: TRBJ2-7
cdr3_aa: CASSLGPAVGAYEQYF

v_call: TRBV20-1
j_call: TRBJ1-2
cdr3_aa: CSGSENYGYTF

v_call: TRBV20-1
j_call: TRBJ1-1
cdr3_aa: CSARDGDRGRWDTEAFF

v_call: TRBV7-2
j_call: TRBJ1-2
cdr3_aa: CASSLRGQGRGYTF

v_call: TRBV6-1
j_call: TRBJ2-5
cdr3_aa: CASSAGGVETQYF

v_call: TRBV28
j_call: TRBJ2-5
cdr3_aa: CASSFPLHGEETQYF

v_call: TRBV19
j_call: TRBJ1-6
cdr3_aa: CASSIAGTGVWNSPLHF

v_call: TRBV20-1
j_call: TRBJ1-1
cdr3_aa: CSARDREDTEAFF

v_call: TRBV7-9
j_call: TRBJ2-7
cdr3_aa: CASSFPILPQEQYF

v_call: TRBV6-1
j_call: TRBJ2-7
cdr3_aa: CATRDHEQYF

v_call: TRBV12-3/TRBV12-4
j_call: TRBJ1-1
cdr3_aa: CASSLQGLRDAFF

v_call: TRBV2
j_call: TRBJ1-1
cdr3_aa: CASSGDRVRTEAFF

v_call: TRBV4-3
j_call: TRBJ1-2
cdr3_aa: CASSPADREGGYTF